One and the same sample provided the 11 T cell receptor beta chains below, sequenced in a study of memory CD4+ T cells and cytomegalovirus serostatus. The sort gate was single viable CD3+CD4+CD8-CD45RO+ cells for memory CD4+ T cells. Only in-frame clones appear in the TCRdb table, and some are missing; sequencing was by immunoSEQ multiplex PCR. The sample comprises about 73,000 clones, about 73% of which are singletons, and around 2.6% rests with the top ten. The specimen was memory CD4+ T cells from blood. These receptors all stem from an adult in good health and CMV-seropositive.

J is TRBJ1-1 and V is TRBV11-2; D gene ambiguous. The CDR3 has 14 amino acids. Trimming shortened V by 3 bases and J by 2 bases, and 10 bases separated the two germline ends. CDR1 is SGHAT, CDR2 FQNNGV, per germline. The CDR3 nucleotides are TGTGCCAGCAGCTTTGGGCGGGGAAACACTGAAGCTTTCTTT. Translating gives CASSFGRGNTEAFF.

The J gene is TRBJ2-1, the V gene TRBV7-8; D gene uncertain. The germline CDR1 and CDR2 sequences are SGHVS and FQNEAQ. V was trimmed by 1 base and J by 2 bases, leaving 6 bases between them. CDR3 size: 14 residues. This CDR3 reads CASSLGTAYNEQFF. The CDR3, as DNA: TGTGCCAGCAGCTTAGGAACGGCCTACAATGAGCAGTTCTTC.

This rearrangement joins TRBV7-6 to TRBJ2-2; 11 positions agree with TRBD2. CDR1 is SGHVS, CDR2 FNYEAQ, per germline. V was clipped by 1 base and J by 0 bases; unmatched bases: 4. This CDR3 spans 18 amino acids. CDR3 protein: CASSLGSGRAANTGELFF. As DNA, the CDR3 is TGTGCCAGCAGCTTAGGTAGCGGGAGGGCCGCGAACACCGGGGAGCTGTTTTTT.

The V call is TRBV4-1, the J call TRBJ2-3, with D possibly matching TRBD2 (6 bases). With 5 bases removed from V and 3 bases from J, the gap between germline ends came to 21 bases. Germline CDR1 is MGHRA and CDR2 is YSYEKL. This CDR3 is built from 17 residues. This chain's CDR3 is CASSKWRGAEGTDTQYF. DNA of the CDR3: TGCGCCAGCAGCAAGTGGAGGGGAGCGGAGGGAACAGATACGCAGTATTTT.

This sequence joins TRBV19 and TRBJ1-4; D ambiguous. The germline CDR1 and CDR2 sequences are LNHDA and SQIVND (reference sequence). The V gene lost 5 bases and the J gene lost 4 bases, with 14 bases spanning the gap. The CDR3 covers 15 residues. CDR3 protein: CASSPQRQLNEKLFF. The DNA of the CDR3 is TGTGCCAGTAGTCCCCAGCGGCAGCTTAATGAAAAACTGTTTTTT. The complete variable domain, with remaining parts taken from reference TRBV19 and TRBJ1-4, reads DGGITQSPKYLFRKEGQNVTLSCEQNLNHDAMYWYRQDPGQGLRLIYYSQIVNDFQKGDIAEGYSVSREKKESFPLTVTSAQKNPTAFYLCASSPQRQLNEKLFFGSGTQLSVL.

The gene calls are TRBV7-2 and TRBJ2-1; tentatively, D is TRBD1 or TRBD2 (5 bases each). The CDR3 runs to 14 residues. The V gene lost 2 bases and the J gene lost 6 bases, with 11 bases spanning the gap. CDR1 and CDR2 (germline): SGHTA, FQGNSA. CDR3 DNA sequence: TGTGCCAGCAGCTTAATAGCCGGGACCAATGAGCAGTTCTTC. It is translated as CASSLIAGTNEQFF.

The chain uses TRBV6-4 and TRBJ1-2, with a possible D match to TRBD1 (6 bases). Per germline, CDR1 MRHNA and CDR2 SNTAGT. V shed 2 bases and J shed 7 bases, with 11 bases lying between them. This CDR3 comprises 13 residues. This CDR3 is CASSDEQGRGYTF. CDR3 nucleotides: TGTGCCAGCAGTGACGAACAGGGCCGTGGCTACACCTTC.

The genes are TRBV7-9 and TRBJ1-2; possibly TRBD1 for D (5 bases). The CDR3 is 14 amino acids. V dropped 0 bases and J dropped 7 bases, with 12 bases sitting between them. Germline V gene data show CDR1 as SEHNR and CDR2 as FQNEAQ (reference sequence). The CDR3 sequence: CASSLALGGGGYTF. Written as DNA, the CDR3 is TGTGCCAGCAGCTTAGCGCTGGGGGGAGGTGGCTACACCTTC.

The DNA for the CDR3 is TGTGCCAGCAGCTTGAGCGGGCGGATTACCGGGGAGCTGTTTTTT. As protein: CASSLSGRITGELFF. The chain is built from TRBV5-6 and TRBJ2-2; D is perhaps TRBD2 (6 bases). Trimming pared 1 base from V and 5 bases from J, leaving 12 bases between. This CDR3 is 15 amino acids long. Germline CDR1 SGHDT, CDR2 YYEEEE.

This rearrangement joins TRBV5-4 to TRBJ2-3, with TRBD2 as a possible D gene (6 bases). CDR3 length: 16 residues. V dropped 2 bases and J dropped 2 bases, with 15 bases sitting between them. CDR1 is SGHNT and CDR2 is YYREEE in the germline V gene (reference sequence). The CDR3 nucleotides read TGTGCCAGCAGCTTATGGGCGGGGCAGCTCACAGATACGCAGTATTTT. Translating gives CASSLWAGQLTDTQYF. Full variable domain (missing parts from reference TRBV5-4 and TRBJ2-3): ETGVTQSPTHLIKTRGQQVTLRCSSQSGHNTVSWYQQALGQGPQFIFQYYREEENGRGNFPPRFSGLQFPNYSSELNVNALELDDSALYLCASSLWAGQLTDTQYFGPGTRLTVL.

The chain carries TRBV7-9 and TRBJ2-7; D not resolved. Looked up from germline, CDR1 is SEHNR and CDR2 is FQNEAQ (reference sequence). Trimming stripped 5 bases from V and 6 bases from J, with 17 bases between. The length of the CDR3 is 14 residues. In nucleotides, the CDR3 is TGTGCCAGCAGCCCCCGTTTAGGGTCAAGCGAGCAGTACTTC. It encodes CASSPRLGSSEQYF.